These 22 T cell receptor beta chains came from one sample sequenced in a study of blood T cell repertoires in COVID-19. The repertoire was sequenced with immunoSEQ multiplex PCR; TCRdb's copy has only in-frame clones and lacks some. Here the sample spans around 37,000 clones, 85% being singletons. Sample: peripheral blood. The source of these receptors is a man over 45 with active COVID-19.

This chain links TRBV7-6 with TRBJ2-3; tentative D call: TRBD2 (5 bases). V lost 3 bases to trimming and J lost 4 bases, with 8 bases between them. The CDR3 is 13 amino acids. Looked up from germline, CDR1 is SGHVS and CDR2 is FNYEAQ. This CDR3 is CASSLEAADTQYF. The CDR3 DNA is TGTGCCAGCAGCTTGGAGGCTGCAGATACGCAGTATTTT.

The chain is built from TRBV14 and TRBJ2-7; D remains ambiguous. The germline V gene encodes CDR1 SGHDN and CDR2 FVKESK. V was pared by 1 base and J by 3 bases, with 7 bases between. This CDR3 contains 13 residues. The chain's CDR3 is CASSQGAHYEQYF. CDR3 coding DNA: TGTGCCAGCAGCCAAGGGGCTCACTACGAGCAGTACTTC.

The rearrangement uses TRBV5-5 and TRBJ2-7; D is undetermined. The V and J ends lost 2 bases and 0 bases respectively, with 12 bases between them. Germline lookup yields CDR1 SGHKS and CDR2 YYEKEE (reference sequence). CDR3 length: 15 amino acids. CDR3 DNA sequence: TGTGCCAGCAGCTTTGGTTTGGCAGTCTCCTACGAGCAGTACTTC. It is translated as CASSFGLAVSYEQYF.

The chain couples TRBV4-2 to TRBJ1-5, with 8 bases that match TRBD1. The CDR3 covers 17 residues. Per germline, CDR1 LGHNA and CDR2 YNFKEQ. The V segment lost 0 bases and the J segment 7 bases; nucleotides outside the gene matches: 11. The CDR3 bases are TGTGCCAGCAGCCAAGATGTAATTGGGACAGGTGGACAGCCCCAGCATTTT. Translating it yields CASSQDVIGTGGQPQHF.

The genes are TRBV6-2 or TRBV6-3 and TRBJ2-7, with 7 bases identical to TRBD2. This CDR3 comprises 15 residues. J gave up 3 bases and V 4 bases, and 9 bases lay outside the gene matches. CDR1 and CDR2 (germline): MNHEY, SVGEGT. The CDR3 spells CASSSTSRRGYEQYF. As DNA, the CDR3 is TGTGCCAGCAGTTCGACTAGCAGGAGAGGCTACGAGCAGTACTTC.

The CDR3 loop reads CASRGTGGAGELFF. CDR3 bases: TGTGCCAGCAGAGGGACAGGGGGGGCCGGGGAGCTGTTTTTT. This chain links TRBV25-1 with TRBJ2-2; 11 bases agree with TRBD1. This CDR3 is built from 14 residues. With V trimmed by 6 bases and J by 6 bases, 3 bases remained unmatched. Per germline, CDR1 MGHDK and CDR2 SYGVNS. Looking up the rest from reference TRBV25-1 and TRBJ2-2 gives the full variable domain: EADIYQTPRYLVIGTGKKITLECSQTMGHDKMYWYQQDPGMELHLIHYSYGVNSTEKGDLSSESTVSRIRTEHFPLTLESARPSHTSQYLCASRGTGGAGELFFGEGSRLTVL.

DNA of the CDR3: TGTGCCAGCAGCGTCGACTGGGGCGGAGAGACCCAGTACTTC. Protein sequence: CASSVDWGGETQYF. This chain uses TRBV9 with TRBJ2-5; weak D call: TRBD1 (5 bases). Germline-derived CDR1 and CDR2 are SGDLS and YYNGEE. V was pared by 2 bases and J by 4 bases, with 12 bases between. The CDR3 totals 14 residues.

This rearrangement joins TRBV2 to TRBJ2-5, with D maybe TRBD1 (6 bases). There are 12 residues in the CDR3. Trimming left V 11 bases short and J 1 base short, with 11 bases between. The germline CDR1 and CDR2 sequences are SNHLY and FYNNEI. The CDR3 loop is CASGAGQETQYF. CDR3 in DNA: TGTGCCTCAGGGGCTGGCCAAGAGACCCAGTACTTC.

J is TRBJ2-5 and V is TRBV18, with TRBD1 matching 9 bases. This CDR3 has 16 residues. Germline CDR1 is KGHSH and CDR2 is LQKENI. V dropped 5 bases and J dropped 5; count of bases not matched to a gene: 12. The CDR3 is CASSAQNRGLGETQYF. CDR3 DNA: TGTGCCAGCTCAGCCCAAAACAGGGGGCTCGGGGAGACCCAGTACTTC.

V usage is TRBV19 and J usage is TRBJ1-1, with D unresolved. Germline CDR1 reads LNHDA; CDR2 reads SQIVND (reference sequence). The CDR3 consists of 11 residues. V lost 9 bases, J lost 1 base, and 6 bases lay in between. The CDR3 DNA sequence: TGTGCCAGCCTTAGGAACACTGAAGCTTTCTTT. Amino acid sequence: CASLRNTEAFF.

The chain recombines TRBV19 with TRBJ2-2; the match to TRBD1 covers 9 bases. The V gene end was trimmed by 7 bases and the J gene end by 6 bases; junction bases not matched to a gene: 12. There are 16 residues in the CDR3. Germline V gene data show CDR1 as LNHDA and CDR2 as SQIVND (reference sequence). CDR3 in DNA: TGTGCCAGTACCACTCCGGGACAGGGAGTCTCCGGGGAGCTGTTTTTT. Protein sequence: CASTTPGQGVSGELFF. The whole variable domain, remainder taken from reference TRBV19 and TRBJ2-2, is DGGITQSPKYLFRKEGQNVTLSCEQNLNHDAMYWYRQDPGQGLRLIYYSQIVNDFQKGDIAEGYSVSREKKESFPLTVTSAQKNPTAFYLCASTTPGQGVSGELFFGEGSRLTVL.

The CDR3 coding sequence is TGTGCCAGCAGTTTTTCTAGACGGGAAAAACTGTTTTTT. Protein: CASSFSRREKLFF. The chain combines TRBV12-3 or TRBV12-4 with TRBJ1-4; D unclear. The germline V and J ends were trimmed by 3 bases and 8 bases, with 10 bases remaining between them. The CDR3 is made up of 13 amino acids.

The CDR3 DNA reads as TGTGCCAGTAGTATAATCGACAGGCCTACTTCTGAAGCTTTCTTT. Amino acid sequence: CASSIIDRPTSEAFF. The genes are TRBV19 and TRBJ1-1, with TRBD1 as a possible D gene (6 bases). The CDR3 has 15 amino acids. Germline V CDR1 and CDR2: LNHDA, SQIVND (reference sequence). Trimming took 2 bases from V and 6 from J, leaving 16 bases between them.

This clone was seen just once. This chain joins TRBV10-3 and TRBJ1-2; TRBD1 matches 8 bases. The germline V gene encodes CDR1 ENHRY and CDR2 SYGVKD. The CDR3 totals 13 residues. Trimming at V came to 11 bases and at J to 4 bases, leaving 9 bases not matched to a gene. The CDR3 nucleotides are TGTGCCGTGAGCCCTGGACAGGGCTATGGCTACACCTTC. Protein: CAVSPGQGYGYTF.

V and J are TRBV7-9 and TRBJ2-2; no clear D gene. Germline V gene data show CDR1 as SEHNR and CDR2 as FQNEAQ (reference sequence). This CDR3 has 14 residues. Between the trimmed V and J ends, which lost 4 bases and 7 bases, there was a span of 13 bases. The CDR3 loop is CASSSLLRGGELFF. CDR3 sequence (DNA): TGTGCCAGCAGCTCGCTCCTGCGTGGCGGGGAGCTGTTTTTT. The full variable domain, completed using reference TRBV7-9 and TRBJ2-2, is DTGVSQNPRHKITKRGQNVTFRCDPISEHNRLYWYRQTLGQGPEFLTYFQNEAQLEKSRLLSDRFSAERPKGSFSTLEIQRTEQGDSAMYLCASSSLLRGGELFFGEGSRLTVL.

The rearrangement links TRBV6-6 to TRBJ2-7; no clear D. Trimming removed 5 bases at V and 5 bases at J, with 10 bases between. Germline CDR1 is MNHNY and CDR2 is SVGAGI (reference sequence). The CDR3 extends over 12 amino acids. This CDR3 reads CASSGGHDEQYF. For the CDR3, the DNA is TGTGCCAGCAGTGGTGGGCACGACGAGCAGTACTTC.

CDR3 nucleotide sequence: TGTGCCAGCGGCCAGACAGCTAACAATTCACCCCTCCACTTT. Its translation: CASGQTANNSPLHF. The chain has TRBV7-8 and TRBJ1-6; TRBD1 is a possible D gene (5 bases). The CDR3 length is 14 residues. V was shortened by 8 bases and J by 7 bases, with 15 bases between the two germline ends. Per germline, CDR1 SGHVS and CDR2 FQNEAQ.

The V gene is TRBV20-1, the J gene TRBJ2-1, with 7 bases that match TRBD1. With V trimmed by 5 bases and J by 8 bases, 15 bases remained unmatched. CDR3 size: 15 residues. CDR1 and CDR2 (germline): DFQATT, SNEGSKA (reference sequence). CDR3 region: CSACGVETGNDEQFF. The CDR3 bases are TGCAGTGCTTGTGGTGTTGAGACAGGGAACGATGAGCAGTTCTTC.

V is TRBV27 and J is TRBJ1-4; a possible D gene is TRBD1 (5 bases). The germline V gene encodes CDR1 MNHEY and CDR2 SMNVEV (reference sequence). V lost 3 bases and J lost 4, with 9 bases in between. This CDR3 has 14 residues. Written as DNA, the CDR3 is TGTGCCAGCAGTTTCCAGGGAAATAATGAAAAACTGTTTTTT. Its translation: CASSFQGNNEKLFF.

The chain combines TRBV3-1 (or the pseudogene TRBV3-2) with TRBJ1-3, with a weak D call TRBD1 (6 bases). CDR3 length: 14 amino acids. With 6 bases removed from V and 3 bases from J, the gap between germline ends came to 12 bases. Germline loops: CDR1 LGHDT, CDR2 YNNKEL (reference sequence). CDR3 region: CASSRGGDGNTIYF. The DNA of the CDR3 is TGTGCCAGCAGTCGAGGGGGAGATGGAAACACCATATATTTT.

The rearrangement joins TRBV27 to TRBJ2-1; D is perhaps TRBD2 (5 bases). This CDR3 is built from 11 residues. Germline CDR1 MNHEY, CDR2 SMNVEV (reference sequence). V was shortened by 3 bases and J by 8 bases, with 5 bases between the two germline ends. Here the CDR3 DNA reads TGTGCCAGCAGTTTGAGGGATGAGCAGTTCTTC. Protein product: CASSLRDEQFF.

This clone ranks as medium-sized. J is TRBJ1-1 and V is TRBV11-3; tentatively, D is TRBD1 (5 bases). This CDR3 has 12 residues. V gave up 3 bases and J gave up 11 bases, with 13 bases separating them. CDR1 and CDR2 (germline): SGHNT, YENEEA. The CDR3 here is CASSFGAGPAFF. CDR3 in DNA: TGTGCCAGCAGCTTTGGGGCAGGCCCCGCTTTCTTT.